This T cell receptor beta chain was retrieved from a study of CD8 T cells in ankylosing spondylitis. Study-wide results and caveats: In ankylosing spondylitis patients, matched synovial fluid reportedly showed significant enrichment of disease-linked clones. It appeared that ankylosing spondylitis blood was characterized by a TCR beta motif of under ten highly homologous variants.

With molecular barcodes, quantitative 5'-RACE was used to make the TCR beta libraries. TCRdb re-analysed the 5' RACE reads in MiXCR, keeping a single row per CDR3 protein. In the table there are over 450,000 distinct CDR3 sequences, approximately 11% of which are singletons. This clonotype was picked up a small number of times. Its target is not known. Germline V lookup: CDR1 ENHRY, CDR2 SYGVKD. The CDR3 spans 14 residues. Trimming pared 6 bases from V and 5 bases from J, leaving 14 bases between. The chain uses TRBV10-3 and TRBJ2-1, with D perhaps TRBD1 or TRBD2 (5 bases each). This receptor was taken from a male donor with ankylosing spondylitis. Sequencing was performed on blood, either unsorted or a sorted T cell fraction (not recorded which). CDR3 DNA: TGTGCCATCAGCACCGGGACCCAACACAATGAGCAGTTCTTC. Encoded protein: CAISTGTQHNEQFF.